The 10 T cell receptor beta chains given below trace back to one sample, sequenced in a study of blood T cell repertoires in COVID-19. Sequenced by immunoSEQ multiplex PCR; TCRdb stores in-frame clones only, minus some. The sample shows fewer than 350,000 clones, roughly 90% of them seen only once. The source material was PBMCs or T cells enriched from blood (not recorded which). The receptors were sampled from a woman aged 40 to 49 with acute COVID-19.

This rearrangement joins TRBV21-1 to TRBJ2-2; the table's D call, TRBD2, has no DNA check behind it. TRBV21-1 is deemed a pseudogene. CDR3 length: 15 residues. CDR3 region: CASSKGTGCTGELFF. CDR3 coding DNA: TGTGCCAGCAGCAAAGGGACTGGTTGCACCGGGGAGCTGTTTTTT.

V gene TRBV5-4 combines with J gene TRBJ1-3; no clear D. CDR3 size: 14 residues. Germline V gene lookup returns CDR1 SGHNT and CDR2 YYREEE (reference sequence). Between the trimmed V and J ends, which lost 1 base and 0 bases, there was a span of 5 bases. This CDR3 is CASSLTASGNTIYF. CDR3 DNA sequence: TGTGCCAGCAGCTTGACAGCCTCTGGAAACACCATATATTTT.

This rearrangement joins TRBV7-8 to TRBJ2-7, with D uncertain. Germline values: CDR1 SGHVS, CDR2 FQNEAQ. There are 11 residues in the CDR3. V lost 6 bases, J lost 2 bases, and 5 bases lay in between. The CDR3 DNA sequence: TGTGCCAGCAGTTCTACCTACGAGCAGTACTTC. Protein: CASSSTYEQYF.

The CDR3 DNA sequence: TGTGCCATCAGTGAGTCGGGAGGCAGGGTGAACACTGAAGCTTTCTTT. It codes for CAISESGGRVNTEAFF. The chain uses TRBV10-3 and TRBJ1-1; possible D gene TRBD1, 5 bases. Trimming removed 0 bases at V and 0 bases at J, with 11 bases between. This CDR3 is built from 16 residues. The V gene's germline CDR1 is ENHRY and CDR2 SYGVKD.

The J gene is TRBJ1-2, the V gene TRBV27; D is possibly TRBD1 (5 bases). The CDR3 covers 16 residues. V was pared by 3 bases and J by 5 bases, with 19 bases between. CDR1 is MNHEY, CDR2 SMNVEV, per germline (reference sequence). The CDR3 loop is CASSLSRAQYQYGYTF. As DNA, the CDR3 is TGTGCCAGCAGTTTGTCCAGGGCCCAATACCAATATGGCTACACCTTC.

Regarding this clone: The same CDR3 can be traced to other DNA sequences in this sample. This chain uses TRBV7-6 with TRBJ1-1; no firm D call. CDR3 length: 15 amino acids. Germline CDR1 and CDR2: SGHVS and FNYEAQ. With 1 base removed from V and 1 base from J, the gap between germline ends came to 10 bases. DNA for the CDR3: TGTGCCAGCAGCTTAGAACCGGGGAAGAACACTGAAGCTTTCTTT. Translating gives CASSLEPGKNTEAFF.

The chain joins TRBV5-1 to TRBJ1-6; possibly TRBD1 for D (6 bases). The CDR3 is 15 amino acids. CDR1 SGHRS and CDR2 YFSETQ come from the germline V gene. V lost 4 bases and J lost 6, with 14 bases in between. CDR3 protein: CASSPRQEANSPLHF. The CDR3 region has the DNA TGCGCCAGCAGCCCAAGACAGGAGGCTAATTCACCCCTCCACTTT.

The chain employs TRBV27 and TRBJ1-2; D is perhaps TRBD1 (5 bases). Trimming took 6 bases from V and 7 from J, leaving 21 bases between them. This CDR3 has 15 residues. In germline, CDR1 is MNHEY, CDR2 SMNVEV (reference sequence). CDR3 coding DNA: TGTGCCAGCAGCACGGGGGTAAGGCGAAGGGGTGGCTACACCTTC. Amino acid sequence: CASSTGVRRRGGYTF.

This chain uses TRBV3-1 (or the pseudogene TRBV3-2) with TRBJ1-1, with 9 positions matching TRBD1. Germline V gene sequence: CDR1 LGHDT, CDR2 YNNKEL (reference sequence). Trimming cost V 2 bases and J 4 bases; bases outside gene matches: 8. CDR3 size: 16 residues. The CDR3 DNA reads TGTGCCAGCAGCCAATCCCCACAGGGGGCGGCCACTGAAGCTTTCTTT. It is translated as CASSQSPQGAATEAFF.

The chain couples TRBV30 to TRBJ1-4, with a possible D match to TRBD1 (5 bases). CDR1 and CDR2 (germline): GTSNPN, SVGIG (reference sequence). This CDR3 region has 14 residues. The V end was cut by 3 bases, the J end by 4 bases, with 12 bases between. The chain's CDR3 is CAWSQGANNEKLFF. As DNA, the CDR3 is TGTGCCTGGAGCCAAGGGGCGAATAATGAAAAACTGTTTTTT. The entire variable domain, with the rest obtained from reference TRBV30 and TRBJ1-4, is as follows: SQTIHQWPATLVQPVGSPLSLECTVEGTSNPNLYWYRQAAGRGLQLLFYSVGIGQISSEVPQNLSASRPQDRQFILSSKKLLLSDSGFYLCAWSQGANNEKLFFGSGTQLSVL.